This T cell receptor (beta chain) was captured in a study of blood T cell repertoires in COVID-19. Turning to the study itself: Acute and convalescent COVID-19 samples came from the United States, Italy and Spain.

The sample holds a few counts of this clone. CDR1 SGHTA and CDR2 FQGNSA come from the germline V gene. J gave up 8 bases and V 3 bases, and 3 bases lay outside the gene matches. The CDR3 is made up of 13 amino acids. Per the original methods: Amplification from reference gene primers served as the basis for estimated nucleated cell counts. TCRdb keeps only in-frame clones here, not all; method: immunoSEQ multiplex PCR. Clonal size and the V and J genes are those of that table, whereas D and trimming came from the DNA. Here the sample spans about 300,000 clones, approximately 90% being singletons. Sequencing was done on a sample of peripheral blood. This clonotype was obtained from a woman aged 30 to 39 who had recovered from COVID-19. The chain is built from TRBV7-2 and TRBJ1-4; TRBD1 aligns across 7 bases. Here the CDR3 reads CASSFTGVEKLFF. CDR3 in DNA: TGTGCCAGCAGCTTCACAGGGGTGGAAAAACTGTTTTTT.